This T cell receptor beta chain was recovered during a study of blood T cells in healthy people across ages. Turning to this clonotype: Its ends do not fully match the called genes, so a read error is possible.

Alongside a J-beta primer mix, a sample-barcoded 5' primer served in a second PCR lasting roughly 7 to 11 cycles. TCRdb re-analysed the 5' RACE reads in MiXCR, keeping a single row per CDR3 protein. The data hold some 1,500,000 distinct CDR3 sequences, with less than 45% observed a single time. Sequencing used blood. This TCR was sampled from a woman under 30 in good health.

DNA of the CDR3: TGTGCCAGCAGCCCCCTATACGGGCAGTACTTC. Translation gives CASSPLYGQYF. The V and J genes are TRBV5-5 and TRBJ2-7; D is ambiguous. CDR3 length: 11 residues. Germline-derived CDR1 and CDR2 are SGHKS and YYEKEE (reference sequence).